Sequencing of this T cell receptor beta chain was carried out in a study of T cell responses to AZD1222 COVID-19 vaccine. Study-level information: Second-dose intervals near 4 or 12 weeks were combined. General study points: Spike regions recognized by vaccine-associated CD4 TCRs spanned the protein, led by 160-218 and 743-854. Rises in breadth and depth of Spike-specific TCRs came after two AZD1222 doses. Clonal diversity was possibly underestimated, and white British individuals and females predominated among donors.

As regards this clone: Its antigen is not known.

Data came from immunoSEQ multiplex PCR; TCRdb stores just in-frame clones and leaves some out. Altogether 150,000 to 200,000 clones are present, 90% being singletons, with the ten largest covering about 2.8%. V lost 4 bases and J lost 5, with 11 bases in between. The CDR3 covers 13 residues. The chain combines TRBV12-3 or TRBV12-4 with TRBJ1-2; unclear D gene. The TCR comes from an adult in good health. The sequencing here drew on peripheral blood, taken on day 0 of AZD1222 vaccination. In DNA, the CDR3 is TGTGCCAGCAGTTACACGGGGTGGTATGGCTACACCTTC. Translated, it gives CASSYTGWYGYTF.